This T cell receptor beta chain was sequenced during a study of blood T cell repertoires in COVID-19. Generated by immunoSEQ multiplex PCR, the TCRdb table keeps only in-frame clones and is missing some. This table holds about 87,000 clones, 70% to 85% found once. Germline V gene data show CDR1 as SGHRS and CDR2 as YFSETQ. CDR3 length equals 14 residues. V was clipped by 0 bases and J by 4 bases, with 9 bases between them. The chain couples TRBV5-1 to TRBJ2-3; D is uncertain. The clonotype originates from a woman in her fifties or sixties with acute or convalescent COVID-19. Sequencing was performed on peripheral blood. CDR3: CASSLETASDTQYF. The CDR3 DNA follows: TGCGCCAGCAGCTTGGAAACAGCCTCAGATACGCAGTATTTT.